Each of the 2 T cell receptor beta chains below was sequenced from the same sample in a study of blood T cell repertoires in COVID-19. Produced via immunoSEQ multiplex PCR; TCRdb's table is partial and in-frame only. The sample yields about 230,000 clones, 85% to 90% seen once. Sequencing was done on a sample of peripheral blood. These TCRs come from a man between 45 and 60 years old with COVID-19, enrolled during active disease.

This clone was seen a handful of times. This sequence joins TRBV6-5 and TRBJ1-6; TRBD1 agrees at 8 bases. CDR1 and CDR2 (germline): MNHEY, SVGAGI. With V trimmed by 5 bases and J by 6 bases, 3 bases remained unmatched. The CDR3 sequence is 14 residues long. This CDR3 is CASSRQGFNSPLHF. In DNA, the CDR3 is TGTGCCAGCAGTCGACAGGGGTTTAATTCACCCCTCCACTTT.

CDR3 in DNA: TGTGCCAGTAGTAGGCCGGGAATAACAGATACGCAGTATTTT. It is translated as CASSRPGITDTQYF. The gene calls are TRBV19 and TRBJ2-3; a weak D match, TRBD2 (5 bases). Looked up from germline, CDR1 is LNHDA and CDR2 is SQIVND (reference sequence). V lost 4 bases and J 3 bases, leaving 11 bases between the germline ends. The CDR3 consists of 14 residues.